This T cell receptor (beta chain) is from a study of regulatory T cells in long-lasting Graves disease. CDR3 regions were amplified by Arm-PCR using iRepertoire HTBI primers to build TCR beta libraries. TCRdb itself ran the multiplex PCR reads through MiXCR, one entry per CDR3 protein. The data show about 360,000 distinct CDR3 sequences, with 15% to 20% seen just once and 20% to 25% held by the top ten. Comments on this clonotype: Its antigen is unknown.

General study points: Persistent disease was associated with favored TRBV28 usage and with favored use of TRBJ1-2 and TRBJ2-5.

Time point indicated: newly diagnosed GD, antithyroid drugs for less than 3 months. PBMC-extracted RNA yielded the TCR library. CDR1 is SGHRS, CDR2 YFSETQ, per germline. The CDR3 is 15 amino acids. Trimming removed 5 bases at V and 2 bases at J, with 16 bases between. This same sample was also part of a study on T cells in Graves' hyperthyroidism and ophthalmopathy. According to that study: The hyperthyroidism patients had all been newly diagnosed, and their disease duration was under 2 months. Their ages ranged from 18 to 65 years.

The gene calls are TRBV5-1 and TRBJ2-5, with D perhaps being TRBD1 or TRBD2 (5 bases each). This TCR derives from a woman aged 18-29 years with Graves disease. This specimen consisted of peripheral blood mononuclear cells (PBMCs), obtained at new diagnosis, from a patient treated with antithyroid drugs. CDR3 amino acids: CASRWYGTIQETQYF. CDR3 in DNA: TGCGCCAGCAGATGGTATGGGACGATTCAAGAGACCCAGTACTTC.